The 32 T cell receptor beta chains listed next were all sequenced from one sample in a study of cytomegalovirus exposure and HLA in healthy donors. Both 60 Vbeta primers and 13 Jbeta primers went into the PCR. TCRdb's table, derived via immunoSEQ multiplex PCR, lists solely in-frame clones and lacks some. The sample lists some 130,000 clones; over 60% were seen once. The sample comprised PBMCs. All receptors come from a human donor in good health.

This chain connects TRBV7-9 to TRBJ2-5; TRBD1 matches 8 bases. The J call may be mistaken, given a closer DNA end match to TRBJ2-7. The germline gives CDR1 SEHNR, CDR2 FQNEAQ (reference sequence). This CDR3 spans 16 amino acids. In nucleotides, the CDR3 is TGTGCCAGCAGCCGATCGCAACGGACAGGGCACTACGAGCAGTACTTC. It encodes CASSRSQRTGHYEQYF.

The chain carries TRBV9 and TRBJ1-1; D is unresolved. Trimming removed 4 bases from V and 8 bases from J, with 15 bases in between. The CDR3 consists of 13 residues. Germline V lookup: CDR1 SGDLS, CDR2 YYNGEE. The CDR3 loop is CASSQPSRREAFF. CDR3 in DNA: TGTGCCAGCAGCCAGCCCTCCCGCAGGGAAGCTTTCTTT.

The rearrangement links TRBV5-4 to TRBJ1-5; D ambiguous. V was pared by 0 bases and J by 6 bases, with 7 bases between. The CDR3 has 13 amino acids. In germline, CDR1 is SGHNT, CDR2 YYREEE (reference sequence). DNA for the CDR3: TGTGCCAGCAGCTTGGGGTCGGGTCAGCCCCAGCATTTT. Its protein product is CASSLGSGQPQHF.

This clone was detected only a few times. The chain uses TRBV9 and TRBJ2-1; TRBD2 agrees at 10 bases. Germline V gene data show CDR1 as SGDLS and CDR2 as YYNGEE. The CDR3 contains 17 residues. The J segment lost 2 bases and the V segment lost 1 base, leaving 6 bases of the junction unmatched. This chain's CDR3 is CASSVRPSGGPYNEQFF. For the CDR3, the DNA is TGTGCCAGCAGCGTAAGGCCTAGCGGGGGCCCCTACAATGAGCAGTTCTTC.

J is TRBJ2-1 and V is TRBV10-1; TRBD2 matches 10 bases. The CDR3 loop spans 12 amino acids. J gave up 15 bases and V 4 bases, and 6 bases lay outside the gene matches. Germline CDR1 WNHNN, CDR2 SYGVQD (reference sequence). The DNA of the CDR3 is TGCGCCAGCAGTGGACCGACTAGCGGGCGGTTCTTC. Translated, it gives CASSGPTSGRFF.

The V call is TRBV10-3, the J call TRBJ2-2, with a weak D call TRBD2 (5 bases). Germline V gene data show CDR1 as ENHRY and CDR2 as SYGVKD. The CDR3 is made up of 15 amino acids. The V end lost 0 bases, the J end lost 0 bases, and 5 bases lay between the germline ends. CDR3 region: CAISESGANTGELFF. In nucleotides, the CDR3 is TGTGCCATCAGTGAGTCCGGGGCGAACACCGGGGAGCTGTTTTTT.

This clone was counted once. CDR3 in amino acids: CASCGAAYTGLYGYTF. CDR3 bases: TGTGCCAGCTGTGGGGCTGCTTATACTGGGTTATATGGCTACACCTTC. The chain links TRBV27 to TRBJ1-2, with D possibly being TRBD1 (5 bases). Trimming left V 8 bases short and J 5 bases short, with 24 bases between. Looked up from germline, CDR1 is MNHEY and CDR2 is SMNVEV (reference sequence). The CDR3 length is 16 residues.

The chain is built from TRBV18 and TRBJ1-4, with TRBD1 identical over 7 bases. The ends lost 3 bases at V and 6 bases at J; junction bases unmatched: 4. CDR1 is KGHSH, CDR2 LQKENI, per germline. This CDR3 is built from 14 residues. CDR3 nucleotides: TGTGCCAGCTCACCGGAGAGGGGGCATGAAAAACTGTTTTTT. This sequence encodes CASSPERGHEKLFF.

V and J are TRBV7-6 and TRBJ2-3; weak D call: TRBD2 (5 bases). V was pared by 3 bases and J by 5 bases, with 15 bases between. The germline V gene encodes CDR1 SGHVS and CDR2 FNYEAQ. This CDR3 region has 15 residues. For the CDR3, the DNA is TGTGCCAGCAGCTTCTCGGGCGGGCTCGTAGATACGCAGTATTTT. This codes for CASSFSGGLVDTQYF.

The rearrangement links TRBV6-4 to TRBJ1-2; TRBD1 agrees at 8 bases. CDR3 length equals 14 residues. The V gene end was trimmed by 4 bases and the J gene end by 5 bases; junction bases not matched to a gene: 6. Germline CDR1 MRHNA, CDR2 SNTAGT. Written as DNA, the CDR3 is TGTGCCAGCAGTGTCGACAGGGGATCGTATGGCTACACCTTC. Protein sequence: CASSVDRGSYGYTF.

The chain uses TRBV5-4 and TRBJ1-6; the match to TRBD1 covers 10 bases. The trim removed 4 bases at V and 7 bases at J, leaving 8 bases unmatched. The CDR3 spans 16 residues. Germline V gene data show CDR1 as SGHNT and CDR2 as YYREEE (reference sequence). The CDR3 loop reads CASSDRGRRENSPLHF. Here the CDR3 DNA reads TGTGCCAGCAGCGACAGGGGGCGCAGGGAGAATTCACCCCTCCACTTT.

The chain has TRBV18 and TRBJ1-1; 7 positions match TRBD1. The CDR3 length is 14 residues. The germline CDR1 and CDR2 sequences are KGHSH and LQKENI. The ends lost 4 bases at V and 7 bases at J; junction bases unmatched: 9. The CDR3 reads CASSQGAQYREAFF. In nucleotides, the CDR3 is TGTGCCAGCTCACAGGGGGCGCAATACCGTGAAGCTTTCTTT. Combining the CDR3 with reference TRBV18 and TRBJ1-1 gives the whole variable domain NAGVMQNPRHLVRRRGQEARLRCSPMKGHSHVYWYRQLPEEGLKFMVYLQKENIIDESGMPKERFSAEFPKEGPSILRIQQVVRGDSAAYFCASSQGAQYREAFFGQGTRLTVV.

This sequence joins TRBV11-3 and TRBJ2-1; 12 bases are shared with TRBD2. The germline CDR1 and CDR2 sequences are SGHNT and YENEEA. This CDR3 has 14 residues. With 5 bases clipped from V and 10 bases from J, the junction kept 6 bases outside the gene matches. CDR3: CASSPRTSGEEQFF. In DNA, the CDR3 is TGTGCCAGCAGCCCCCGGACTAGCGGGGAAGAGCAGTTCTTC.

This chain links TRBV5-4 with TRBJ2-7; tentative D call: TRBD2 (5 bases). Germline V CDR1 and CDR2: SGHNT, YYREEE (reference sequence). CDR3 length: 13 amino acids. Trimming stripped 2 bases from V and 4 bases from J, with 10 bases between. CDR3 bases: TGTGCCAGCAGCTTCCGGGGTGGTTACGAGCAGTACTTC. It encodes CASSFRGGYEQYF.

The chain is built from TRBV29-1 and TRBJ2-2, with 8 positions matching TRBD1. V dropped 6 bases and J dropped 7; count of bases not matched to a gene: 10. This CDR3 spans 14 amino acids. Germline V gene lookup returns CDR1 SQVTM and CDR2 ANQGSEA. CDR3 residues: CSVHNVDRGGELFF. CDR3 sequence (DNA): TGCAGCGTCCATAACGTCGACAGGGGCGGGGAGCTGTTTTTT.

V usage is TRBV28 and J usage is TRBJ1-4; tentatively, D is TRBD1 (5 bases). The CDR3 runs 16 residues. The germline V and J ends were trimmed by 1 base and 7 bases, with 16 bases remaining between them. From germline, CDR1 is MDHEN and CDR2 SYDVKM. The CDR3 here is CASSLFASRRGEKLFF. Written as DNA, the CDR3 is TGTGCCAGCAGTTTATTTGCATCCAGGAGGGGTGAAAAACTGTTTTTT.

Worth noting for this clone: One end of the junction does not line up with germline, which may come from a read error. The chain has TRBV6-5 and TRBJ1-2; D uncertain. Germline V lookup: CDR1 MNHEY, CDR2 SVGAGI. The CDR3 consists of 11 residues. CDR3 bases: TGTGCCATCAGTGAGTCAAGTGGCTACACCTTC. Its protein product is CAISESSGYTF.

DNA of the CDR3: TGTGCCAGCAGCTTCGCGGGGGATAGCGGGGAGCTGTTTTTT. This codes for CASSFAGDSGELFF. The gene calls are TRBV7-6 and TRBJ2-2, with TRBD2 matching 7 bases. Unmatched junction bases numbered 5, after V lost 3 bases and J lost 7 bases. Germline CDR1 is SGHVS and CDR2 is FNYEAQ. This CDR3 is 14 amino acids long.

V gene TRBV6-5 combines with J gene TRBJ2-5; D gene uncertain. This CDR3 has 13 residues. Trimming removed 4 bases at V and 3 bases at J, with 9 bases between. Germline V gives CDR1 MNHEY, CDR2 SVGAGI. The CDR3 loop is CASSLVSEETQYF. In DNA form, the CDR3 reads TGTGCCAGCAGTTTGGTGTCAGAAGAGACCCAGTACTTC.

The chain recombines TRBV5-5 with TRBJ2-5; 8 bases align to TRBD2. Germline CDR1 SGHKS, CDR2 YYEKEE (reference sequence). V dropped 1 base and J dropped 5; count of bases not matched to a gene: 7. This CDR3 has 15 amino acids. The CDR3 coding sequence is TGTGCCAGCAGCTTGCTTACGGGGGGGCTGGAGACCCAGTACTTC. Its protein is CASSLLTGGLETQYF.

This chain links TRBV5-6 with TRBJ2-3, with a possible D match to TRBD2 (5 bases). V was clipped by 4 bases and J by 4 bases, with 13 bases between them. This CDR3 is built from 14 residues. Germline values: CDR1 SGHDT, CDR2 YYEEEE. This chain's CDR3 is CASSPGGPADTQYF. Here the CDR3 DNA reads TGTGCCAGCAGCCCTGGAGGACCCGCAGATACGCAGTATTTT.

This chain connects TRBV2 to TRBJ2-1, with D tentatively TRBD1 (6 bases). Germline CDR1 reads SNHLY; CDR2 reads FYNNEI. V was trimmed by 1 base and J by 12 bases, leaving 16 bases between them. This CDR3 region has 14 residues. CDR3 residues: CASSEVERDMGQFF. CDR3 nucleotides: TGTGCCAGCAGTGAAGTGGAACGGGACATGGGGCAGTTCTTC.

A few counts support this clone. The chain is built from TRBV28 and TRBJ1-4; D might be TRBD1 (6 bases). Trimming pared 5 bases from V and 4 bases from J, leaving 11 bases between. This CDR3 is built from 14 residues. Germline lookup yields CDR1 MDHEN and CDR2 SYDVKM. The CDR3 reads CASSNGQINEKLFF. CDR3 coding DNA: TGTGCCAGCAGTAACGGACAGATTAATGAAAAACTGTTTTTT. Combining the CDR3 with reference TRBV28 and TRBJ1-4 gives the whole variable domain DVKVTQSSRYLVKRTGEKVFLECVQDMDHENMFWYRQDPGLGLRLIYFSYDVKMKEKGDIPEGYSVSREKKERFSLILESASTNQTSMYLCASSNGQINEKLFFGSGTQLSVL.

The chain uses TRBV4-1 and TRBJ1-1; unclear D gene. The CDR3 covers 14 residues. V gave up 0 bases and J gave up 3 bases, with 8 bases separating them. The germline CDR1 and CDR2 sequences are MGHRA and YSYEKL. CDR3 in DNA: TGCGCCAGCAGCCAAGATAGCGACTACACTGAAGCTTTCTTT. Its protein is CASSQDSDYTEAFF.

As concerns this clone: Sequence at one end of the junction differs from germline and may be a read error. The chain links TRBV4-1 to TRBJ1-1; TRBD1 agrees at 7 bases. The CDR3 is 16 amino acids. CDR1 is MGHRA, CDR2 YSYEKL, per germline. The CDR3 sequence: CASSQLPSSGGTEAFF. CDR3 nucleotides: TGTGCCAGCAGCCAACTACCGTCGTCAGGGGGCACTGAAGCTTTCTTT.

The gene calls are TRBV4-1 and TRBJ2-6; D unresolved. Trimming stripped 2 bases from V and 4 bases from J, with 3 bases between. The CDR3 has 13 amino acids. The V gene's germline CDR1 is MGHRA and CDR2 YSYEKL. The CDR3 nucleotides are TGCGCCAGCAGCCAAACAGGGGCCAACGTCCTGACTTTC. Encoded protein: CASSQTGANVLTF.

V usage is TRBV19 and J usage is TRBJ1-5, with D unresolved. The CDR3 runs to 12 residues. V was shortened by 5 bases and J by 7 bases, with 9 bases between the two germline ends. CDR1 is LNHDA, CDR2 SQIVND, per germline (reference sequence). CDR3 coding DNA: TGTGCCAGTAGTCTAGCAGGACAGCCCCAGCATTTT. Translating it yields CASSLAGQPQHF.

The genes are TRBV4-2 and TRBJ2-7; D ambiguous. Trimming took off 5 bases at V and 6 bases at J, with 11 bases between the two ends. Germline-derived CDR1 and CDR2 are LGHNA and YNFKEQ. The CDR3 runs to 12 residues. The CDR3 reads CASSLGYGEQYF. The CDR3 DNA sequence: TGTGCCAGCAGCTTGGGCTATGGCGAGCAGTACTTC.

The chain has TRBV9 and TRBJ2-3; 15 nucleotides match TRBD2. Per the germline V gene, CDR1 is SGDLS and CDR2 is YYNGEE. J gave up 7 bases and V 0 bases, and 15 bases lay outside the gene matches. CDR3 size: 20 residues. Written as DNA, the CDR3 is TGTGCCAGCAGCGTAGCTACTTCCACCGGGACTAGCGGGGGGTTCCATACGCAGTATTTT. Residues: CASSVATSTGTSGGFHTQYF.

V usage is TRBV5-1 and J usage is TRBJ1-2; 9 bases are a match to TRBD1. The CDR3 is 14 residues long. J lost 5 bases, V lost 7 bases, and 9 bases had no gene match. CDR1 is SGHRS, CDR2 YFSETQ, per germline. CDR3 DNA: TGCGCCAGCGAGGCCGAGGGACAGGGATATGGCTACACCTTC. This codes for CASEAEGQGYGYTF.

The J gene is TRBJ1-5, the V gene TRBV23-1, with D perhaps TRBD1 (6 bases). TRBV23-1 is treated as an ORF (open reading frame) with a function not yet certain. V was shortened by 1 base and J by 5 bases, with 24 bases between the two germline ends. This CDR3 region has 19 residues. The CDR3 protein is CASSQYPSLTGRYDQPQHF. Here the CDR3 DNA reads TGCGCCAGCAGTCAATACCCATCCCTTACAGGGAGATACGATCAGCCCCAGCATTTT.

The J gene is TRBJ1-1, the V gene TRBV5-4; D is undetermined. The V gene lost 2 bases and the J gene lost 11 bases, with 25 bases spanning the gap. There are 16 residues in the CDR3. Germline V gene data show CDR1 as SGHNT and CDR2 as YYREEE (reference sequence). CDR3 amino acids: CASSLEGYRVSGRAFF. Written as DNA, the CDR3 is TGTGCCAGCAGCTTAGAAGGTTATCGGGTGTCGGGTCGGGCTTTCTTT.